This record covers a single T cell receptor (beta chain). The data were taken from a study of CD8+ T cells in alopecia areata. Germline lookup yields CDR1 MNHEY and CDR2 SMNVEV (reference sequence). The V and J ends lost 3 bases and 1 base respectively, with 7 bases between them. The CDR3 is made up of 13 amino acids. Regarding treatment: oral pan-JAK inhibitor, 5-10 mg twice daily. Extraction of RNA preceded its reverse transcription into cDNA, which served as the sequencing template. Sequencing was performed with immunoSEQ multiplex PCR; in TCRdb, only in-frame clones are kept and a portion is missing. The repertoire holds roughly 220,000 clones, with roughly two fifths as singletons.

The input for sequencing was CD4+ T cells sorted from blood, taken at approximately week 34, from a patient treated with tofacitinib. This TCR was recovered from a human donor with alopecia areata. V and J are TRBV27 and TRBJ2-7, with D uncertain. CDR3 loop: CASSFLASYEQYF. DNA of the CDR3: TGTGCCAGCAGTTTTTTGGCTTCCTACGAGCAGTACTTC.